The next 22 T cell receptor beta chains were all read from a single sample in a study of cytotoxic CD8 clonotypes in ibrutinib-treated CLL. Assay used: immunoSEQ multiplex PCR; TCRdb lists only in-frame clones, some missing. Of about 45,000 clones in the sample, around 68% were seen once. Sequencing was performed on PBMCs, taken after 12 months of ibrutinib treatment. The receptors originated from a human donor with chronic lymphocytic leukemia.

The chain couples TRBV6-6 to TRBJ2-3, with D perhaps given as TRBD1 or TRBD2 (5 bases each). This CDR3 comprises 16 residues. V was shortened by 6 bases and J by 6 bases, with 22 bases between the two germline ends. Germline assignment: CDR1 MNHNY and CDR2 SVGAGI (reference sequence). In DNA form, the CDR3 reads TGTGCCAGCAGCCAGGTGTTGCCAGGGAGCCTGGATACGCAGTATTTT. It is translated as CASSQVLPGSLDTQYF.

Here the CDR3 DNA reads TGTGCCAGCAGCCGCCGCCTCGTAGCGGGGGGGAACACCGGGGAGCTGTTTTTT. This encodes CASSRRLVAGGNTGELFF. The chain uses TRBV11-2 and TRBJ2-2; TRBD2 matches 10 bases. V lost 5 bases and J lost 1; bases outside the gene matches: 10. CDR3 size: 18 residues. Germline V CDR1 and CDR2: SGHAT, FQNNGV.

V usage is TRBV6-6 and J usage is TRBJ1-1; no clear D gene. Germline V CDR1 and CDR2: MNHNY, SVGAGI (reference sequence). This CDR3 has 13 amino acids. Trimming shortened V by 7 bases and J by 0 bases, and 9 bases separated the two germline ends. CDR3 sequence: CASIGRMNTEAFF. DNA for the CDR3: TGTGCCAGCATCGGGCGGATGAACACTGAAGCTTTCTTT.

The chain recombines TRBV7-3 with TRBJ2-3; either TRBD1 or TRBD2 may supply D (5 bases each). The CDR3 is made up of 13 amino acids. CDR1 and CDR2 (germline): SGHTA, FQGTGA. Trimming left V 3 bases short and J 2 bases short, with 6 bases between. In nucleotides, the CDR3 is TGTGCCAGCAGCTTGGGGGACACAGATACGCAGTATTTT. Protein: CASSLGDTDTQYF. Together with reference TRBV7-3 and TRBJ2-3, the CDR3 gives the full variable domain: GAGVSQTPSNKVTEKGKYVELRCDPISGHTALYWYRQSLGQGPEFLIYFQGTGAADDSGLPNDRFFAVRPEGSVSTLKIQRTERGDSAVYLCASSLGDTDTQYFGPGTRLTVL.

The rearrangement uses TRBV27 and TRBJ2-3; possibly TRBD1 for D (5 bases). Per the germline V gene, CDR1 is MNHEY and CDR2 is SMNVEV (reference sequence). CDR3 size: 14 residues. V was pared by 3 bases and J by 2 bases, with 9 bases between. The CDR3 coding sequence is TGTGCCAGCAGTTTGGGCAGGGCCACAGATACGCAGTATTTT. Translating it yields CASSLGRATDTQYF.

This chain connects TRBV5-1 to TRBJ2-5; 13 bases line up with TRBD2. CDR1 is SGHRS and CDR2 is YFSETQ in the germline V gene. The CDR3 extends over 16 amino acids. J was trimmed by 2 bases and V by 4 bases; bases with no gene match: 5. Written as DNA, the CDR3 is TGCGCCAGCAGCCGACTAGCGGGGGGAGGGCAAGAGACCCAGTACTTC. This translates into CASSRLAGGGQETQYF. Looking up the rest from reference TRBV5-1 and TRBJ2-5 gives the full variable domain: KAGVTQTPRYLIKTRGQQVTLSCSPISGHRSVSWYQQTPGQGLQFLFEYFSETQRNKGNFPGRFSGRQFSNSRSEMNVSTLELGDSALYLCASSRLAGGGQETQYFGPGTRLLVL.

The CDR3 reads CASSPPLDTQYF. CDR3 DNA sequence: TGTGCCAGCTCCCCTCCCCTGGATACGCAGTATTTT. The chain employs TRBV18 and TRBJ2-3; no firm D call. The CDR3 consists of 12 residues. Germline V CDR1 and CDR2: KGHSH, LQKENI. Trimming took 6 bases from V and 6 from J, leaving 10 bases between them.

The chain combines TRBV7-3 with TRBJ1-1, with D uncertain. Trimming left V 1 base short and J 1 base short, with 13 bases between. The CDR3 covers 16 residues. The germline V gene has CDR1 SGHTA and CDR2 FQGTGA. The CDR3 loop is CASSLIDGSGNTEAFF. CDR3 bases: TGTGCCAGCAGCTTAATTGATGGAAGCGGGAACACTGAAGCTTTCTTT.

The chain joins TRBV29-1 to TRBJ2-5; no clear D gene. The germline V gene has CDR1 SQVTM and CDR2 ANQGSEA. This CDR3 has 15 residues. V was cut by 2 bases and J by 2 bases, with 15 bases left in between. CDR3 bases: TGCAGCGTTGAACCTCTTCGGTCGTTACAAGAGACCCAGTACTTC. This codes for CSVEPLRSLQETQYF. The complete variable domain, with remaining parts taken from reference TRBV29-1 and TRBJ2-5, reads SAVISQKPSRDICQRGTSLTIQCQVDSQVTMMFWYRQQPGQSLTLIATANQGSEATYESGFVIDKFPISRPNLTFSTLTVSNMSPEDSSIYLCSVEPLRSLQETQYFGPGTRLLVL.

The chain links TRBV7-9 to TRBJ2-7; D could derive from TRBD1 or TRBD2 (6 bases each). The germline V gene encodes CDR1 SEHNR and CDR2 FQNEAQ (reference sequence). The CDR3 sequence is 14 residues long. Between the trimmed V and J ends, which lost 5 bases and 2 bases, there was a span of 13 bases. The CDR3 sequence is CASSRDGGPYEQYF. The CDR3 DNA reads TGTGCCAGCAGCCGGGACGGGGGCCCCTACGAGCAGTACTTC.

V is TRBV7-9 and J is TRBJ2-3; possibly TRBD1 for D (5 bases). V was pared by 2 bases and J by 2 bases, with 11 bases between. This CDR3 region has 15 residues. Germline assignment: CDR1 SEHNR and CDR2 FQNEAQ (reference sequence). CDR3: CASSLRQGNTDTQYF. DNA for the CDR3: TGTGCCAGCAGCTTAAGGCAGGGCAACACAGATACGCAGTATTTT. The entire variable domain, with the rest obtained from reference TRBV7-9 and TRBJ2-3, is as follows: DTGVSQNPRHKITKRGQNVTFRCDPISEHNRLYWYRQTLGQGPEFLTYFQNEAQLEKSRLLSDRFSAERPKGSFSTLEIQRTEQGDSAMYLCASSLRQGNTDTQYFGPGTRLTVL.

The V gene is TRBV20-1, the J gene TRBJ2-7; unclear D gene. The CDR3 extends over 11 amino acids. Germline CDR1 DFQATT, CDR2 SNEGSKA (reference sequence). V was cut by 3 bases and J by 2 bases, with 5 bases left in between. For the CDR3, the DNA is TGCAGTGCTAGGCCCACCTACGAGCAGTACTTC. This sequence encodes CSARPTYEQYF.

V is TRBV10-2 and J is TRBJ1-1; maybe TRBD1 (5 bases). The CDR3 is 14 amino acids. Per the germline V gene, CDR1 is WSHSY and CDR2 is SAAADI. V was pared by 6 bases and J by 1 base, with 12 bases between. CDR3 loop: CASRLTDSNTEAFF. The CDR3 DNA follows: TGCGCCAGCAGACTGACAGACTCGAACACTGAAGCTTTCTTT.

This chain uses TRBV7-6 with TRBJ1-3, with TRBD1 identical over 10 bases. CDR3 length equals 15 residues. Trimming cost V 5 bases and J 2 bases; bases outside gene matches: 3. Germline CDR1 SGHVS, CDR2 FNYEAQ. The CDR3 sequence: CASSPGTGAGNTIYF. The CDR3 DNA is TGTGCCAGCAGCCCAGGGACAGGGGCTGGAAACACCATATATTTT.

The chain employs TRBV5-5 and TRBJ1-4, with TRBD1 identical over 7 bases. V lost 4 bases and J lost 3; bases outside the gene matches: 6. The CDR3 runs to 15 residues. Germline V CDR1 and CDR2: SGHKS, YYEKEE (reference sequence). The CDR3, as DNA: TGTGCCAGCAGCGTCCAGGGGGGCCCTAATGAAAAACTGTTTTTT. Translated: CASSVQGGPNEKLFF.

The chain uses TRBV10-3 and TRBJ1-3, with D unresolved. The CDR3 spans 15 residues. Trimming shortened V by 10 bases and J by 0 bases, and 16 bases separated the two germline ends. The germline CDR1 and CDR2 sequences are ENHRY and SYGVKD. CDR3 coding DNA: TGTGCCACCCAGGAAGACCGAGCCTCTGGAAACACCATATATTTT. Translated: CATQEDRASGNTIYF.

The rearrangement joins TRBV18 to TRBJ2-7; 8 bases match TRBD1. The CDR3 totals 15 residues. Germline V gene sequence: CDR1 KGHSH, CDR2 LQKENI. V was clipped by 6 bases and J by 2 bases; unmatched bases: 9. CDR3 amino acids: CASSLSGTGTYEQYF. The CDR3 nucleotides are TGTGCCAGCTCTCTCAGTGGGACAGGTACCTACGAGCAGTACTTC.

The chain couples TRBV5-1 to TRBJ1-4, with D perhaps TRBD1 (6 bases). CDR1 SGHRS and CDR2 YFSETQ come from the germline V gene. V was cut by 4 bases and J by 5 bases, with 9 bases left in between. CDR3 length equals 13 residues. CDR3 residues: CASSPTGNEKLFF. The CDR3 DNA sequence: TGCGCCAGCAGCCCAACAGGGAATGAAAAACTGTTTTTT. The full variable domain, its missing parts supplied by reference TRBV5-1 and TRBJ1-4, is KAGVTQTPRYLIKTRGQQVTLSCSPISGHRSVSWYQQTPGQGLQFLFEYFSETQRNKGNFPGRFSGRQFSNSRSEMNVSTLELGDSALYLCASSPTGNEKLFFGSGTQLSVL.

The genes are TRBV19 and TRBJ1-2; TRBD1 matches at 10 bases. The V and J ends lost 5 bases and 6 bases, in that order; junction bases with no gene match: 12. This CDR3 spans 16 amino acids. In germline, CDR1 is LNHDA, CDR2 SQIVND (reference sequence). For the CDR3, the DNA is TGTGCCAGTAGTTCTACTCCGACAGGGGGCTATAATGGCTACACCTTC. This gives the protein CASSSTPTGGYNGYTF. Full variable domain (missing parts from reference TRBV19 and TRBJ1-2): DGGITQSPKYLFRKEGQNVTLSCEQNLNHDAMYWYRQDPGQGLRLIYYSQIVNDFQKGDIAEGYSVSREKKESFPLTVTSAQKNPTAFYLCASSSTPTGGYNGYTFGSGTRLTVV.

DNA of the CDR3: TGTGCCAGCAGCTTAGAGATGGCCTCTAATGAAAAACTGTTTTTT. Amino acids: CASSLEMASNEKLFF. The chain has TRBV7-9 and TRBJ1-4; D remains ambiguous. The CDR3 covers 15 residues. With 1 base removed from V and 3 bases from J, the gap between germline ends came to 9 bases. Germline CDR1 is SEHNR and CDR2 is FQNEAQ (reference sequence).

The CDR3 spells CASSLGGTGNYGYTF. The DNA for the CDR3 is TGTGCCAGCAGCTTAGGGGGGACAGGGAACTATGGCTACACCTTC. The chain carries TRBV7-9 and TRBJ1-2; 9 nucleotides agree with TRBD1. The J segment lost 2 bases and the V segment lost 1 base, leaving 2 bases of the junction unmatched. The CDR3 covers 15 residues. The germline CDR1 and CDR2 sequences are SEHNR and FQNEAQ (reference sequence).

The chain recombines TRBV4-2 with TRBJ2-3; 14 bases map to TRBD2. V dropped 1 base and J dropped 6; count of bases not matched to a gene: 12. CDR3 length: 19 amino acids. The germline V gene has CDR1 LGHNA and CDR2 YNFKEQ. The CDR3 bases are TGTGCCAGCAGCCAAGGGACTAGCGGGGGGTCCACCCTCCCCGATACGCAGTATTTT. Its protein is CASSQGTSGGSTLPDTQYF.